Shown below are 32 T cell receptor beta chains from a single sample sequenced in a study of glioma-infiltrating T cells after dendritic cell vaccination. TCRdb keeps only in-frame clones here, not all; method: immunoSEQ multiplex PCR. The sample yields 55,000 to 75,000 clones, roughly 79% seen once. The specimen was blood, collected before dendritic cell vaccination. The receptor set was obtained from a human donor with glioblastoma.

This clone was picked up a small number of times. This chain links TRBV7-6 with TRBJ2-7, with D possibly being TRBD1 (5 bases). CDR3 length equals 17 residues. The V and J ends lost 1 base and 1 base respectively, with 17 bases between them. Looked up from germline, CDR1 is SGHVS and CDR2 is FNYEAQ. CDR3 in amino acids: CASSLGQLGRASYEQYF. The CDR3, as DNA: TGTGCCAGCAGCTTAGGTCAATTGGGCAGGGCGTCCTACGAGCAGTACTTC.

The CDR3 bases are TGTGCCAGCAGCGTAGAAGTTAGCGGGGGAGGTTACAATGAGCAGTTCTTC. Translating gives CASSVEVSGGGYNEQFF. This chain uses TRBV9 with TRBJ2-1, with 9 bases that match TRBD2. V lost 0 bases, J lost 4 bases, and 8 bases stayed unmatched. This CDR3 has 17 residues. CDR1 and CDR2 (germline): SGDLS, YYNGEE.

The chain employs TRBV6-6 and TRBJ1-5; the match to TRBD1 covers 7 bases. From germline, CDR1 is MNHNY and CDR2 SVGAGI (reference sequence). This CDR3 contains 13 residues. The ends lost 8 bases at V and 5 bases at J; junction bases unmatched: 6. The CDR3 sequence: CASQIQGDQPQHF. CDR3 nucleotides: TGTGCCAGCCAGATCCAGGGGGATCAGCCCCAGCATTTT.

This chain connects TRBV6-5 to TRBJ2-7, with 11 positions matching TRBD2. The trim removed 5 bases at V and 6 bases at J, leaving 6 bases unmatched. This CDR3 has 14 amino acids. Germline V gene data show CDR1 as MNHEY and CDR2 as SVGAGI. CDR3 residues: CASSIAGGPGEQYF. The CDR3 DNA reads as TGTGCCAGCAGTATAGCGGGGGGGCCGGGCGAGCAGTACTTC.

The genes are TRBV5-1 and TRBJ2-5, with 8 bases fitting TRBD2. The germline gives CDR1 SGHRS, CDR2 YFSETQ. J gave up 1 base and V 2 bases, and 7 bases lay outside the gene matches. This CDR3 has 16 amino acids. CDR3 in amino acids: CASSFGRGGPQETQYF. For the CDR3, the DNA is TGCGCCAGCAGCTTCGGGCGCGGGGGGCCCCAAGAGACCCAGTACTTC.

The V and J genes are TRBV5-1 and TRBJ2-3; D remains unclear. Trimming left V 0 bases short and J 5 bases short, with 10 bases between. The CDR3 totals 14 residues. Germline CDR1 reads SGHRS; CDR2 reads YFSETQ. CDR3: CASSLEAPGDTQYF. The CDR3 nucleotides are TGCGCCAGCAGCTTGGAGGCCCCGGGAGATACGCAGTATTTT.

The CDR3 bases are TGTGCCAGCAGCTTGGTCTGGACAGGGCACTACGAGCAGTACTTC. This translates into CASSLVWTGHYEQYF. V usage is TRBV5-5 and J usage is TRBJ2-7; 8 bases fit TRBD1. The CDR3 totals 15 residues. Germline CDR1 SGHKS, CDR2 YYEKEE (reference sequence). With 0 bases clipped from V and 3 bases from J, the junction kept 5 bases outside the gene matches.

The chain uses TRBV5-6 and TRBJ2-1; 14 bases match TRBD2. The V segment lost 4 bases and the J segment 4 bases; nucleotides outside the gene matches: 4. Germline values: CDR1 SGHDT, CDR2 YYEEEE. This CDR3 is 16 amino acids long. The CDR3 reads CASSQGLAGGYNEQFF. DNA of the CDR3: TGTGCCAGCAGCCAAGGACTAGCGGGGGGTTACAATGAGCAGTTCTTC.

The V call is TRBV5-6, the J call TRBJ2-1; the match to TRBD1 covers 9 bases. Trimming at V came to 5 bases and at J to 1 base, leaving 4 bases not matched to a gene. From germline, CDR1 is SGHDT and CDR2 YYEEEE. The CDR3 is 15 residues long. The CDR3 nucleotides read TGTGCCAGCAGGGACAGGGGCAGTTCCTACAATGAGCAGTTCTTC. This gives the protein CASRDRGSSYNEQFF.

The gene calls are TRBV9 and TRBJ1-1; a possible D gene is TRBD1 (6 bases). V was pared by 0 bases and J by 5 bases, with 11 bases between. CDR3 size: 14 residues. The germline V gene encodes CDR1 SGDLS and CDR2 YYNGEE. Written as DNA, the CDR3 is TGTGCCAGCAGCGTAGCCCCCGACAGGACTGAAGCTTTCTTT. Translation gives CASSVAPDRTEAFF.

This rearrangement joins TRBV30 to TRBJ2-2; 7 bases are shared with TRBD2. The CDR3 contains 16 residues. V was pared by 4 bases and J by 4 bases, with 12 bases of the junction left unmatched. Germline loops: CDR1 GTSNPN, CDR2 SVGIG (reference sequence). The CDR3 region has the DNA TGTGCCTGGAAAAGAGCGAGACTAGCTCTCACCGGGGAGCTGTTTTTT. Translated: CAWKRARLALTGELFF. The variable domain in full, completed from reference TRBV30 and TRBJ2-2, reads SQTIHQWPATLVQPVGSPLSLECTVEGTSNPNLYWYRQAAGRGLQLLFYSVGIGQISSEVPQNLSASRPQDRQFILSSKKLLLSDSGFYLCAWKRARLALTGELFFGEGSRLTVL.

The CDR3, as DNA: TGTGCCAGCAGCCGTGGGGGGGGCCGAGAGACCCAGTACTTC. It codes for CASSRGGGRETQYF. The chain couples TRBV7-2 to TRBJ2-5; D might be TRBD2 (7 bases). Germline V gene sequence: CDR1 SGHTA, CDR2 FQGNSA. The CDR3 runs 14 residues. V shed 5 bases and J shed 4 bases, with 14 bases lying between them.

V is TRBV2 and J is TRBJ2-3, with 10 bases matching TRBD2. Trimming took 3 bases from V and 4 from J; bases not matched to a gene: 7. This CDR3 is 16 amino acids long. Germline V gene data show CDR1 as SNHLY and CDR2 as FYNNEI. CDR3 amino acids: CASSDLIAGGSDTQYF. The CDR3 nucleotides read TGTGCCAGCAGTGATTTAATAGCGGGGGGTTCAGATACGCAGTATTTT.

As regards this clone: Because it lacks the conserved phenylalanine or tryptophan at the end, this CDR3 is likely a read error. V is TRBV5-5 and J is TRBJ1-1, with 7 bases that match TRBD1. The CDR3 is 18 amino acids. Germline CDR1 is SGHKS and CDR2 is YYEKEE (reference sequence). Losses at the gene ends were 5 bases for V and 0 bases for J; bases not matched to a gene: 16. CDR3 region: CASSSRGGSGGMNTEAFL. As DNA, the CDR3 is TGTGCCAGCAGTTCTCGAGGTGGGTCAGGGGGAATGAACACTGAAGCTTTCCTT.

V is TRBV9 and J is TRBJ2-7; D is possibly TRBD2 (5 bases). The CDR3 runs 14 residues. Germline CDR1 reads SGDLS; CDR2 reads YYNGEE. The ends were cut back, 4 bases at V and 3 bases at J, with 14 bases in the middle. CDR3 bases: TGTGCCAGCAGCCGGGATGCGGAAAACTACGAGCAGTACTTC. This sequence encodes CASSRDAENYEQYF.

The chain employs TRBV15 and TRBJ1-5, with 8 bases identical to TRBD1. The CDR3 has 18 amino acids. Germline V lookup: CDR1 LNHNV, CDR2 YYDKDF (reference sequence). Germline trimming cut 3 bases from V and 0 bases from J; bases unmatched to any gene: 10. CDR3 DNA sequence: TGTGCCACCAGCAGGAAACAGGGGGTCGAATATAGCAATCAGCCCCAGCATTTT. Protein product: CATSRKQGVEYSNQPQHF.

This clone appeared once. The rearrangement joins TRBV5-1 to TRBJ2-7, with D possibly TRBD1 on 5 matching bases. Germline CDR1 is SGHRS and CDR2 is YFSETQ. The V gene lost 3 bases and the J gene lost 6 bases, with 25 bases spanning the gap. CDR3 length: 17 residues. CDR3 sequence reads: CASSYWAGPTGGSEQYF. DNA of the CDR3: TGCGCCAGCAGCTACTGGGCAGGGCCGACCGGTGGTTCCGAGCAGTACTTC.

The table lists this clone with a count of one. The V gene is TRBV19, the J gene TRBJ1-6; 8 bases match TRBD1. This CDR3 region has 15 residues. CDR1 is LNHDA and CDR2 is SQIVND in the germline V gene (reference sequence). V lost 2 bases to trimming and J lost 10 bases; unmatched junction nucleotides: 7. As DNA, the CDR3 is TGTGCCAGTAGTATACCAGGGGGCCTCGGCTCACCCCTCCACTTT. Its translation: CASSIPGGLGSPLHF.

The chain couples TRBV6-6 to TRBJ2-7; 7 bases align to TRBD1. The CDR3 has 14 residues. The J segment lost 1 base and the V segment lost 6 bases, leaving 6 bases of the junction unmatched. Germline CDR1 is MNHNY and CDR2 is SVGAGI (reference sequence). For the CDR3, the DNA is TGTGCCAGCAGCCAGGACAGGTGGTCCTACGAGCAGTACTTC. Translated, it gives CASSQDRWSYEQYF.

J is TRBJ1-1 and V is TRBV5-1; 10 bases match TRBD1. Germline CDR1 reads SGHRS; CDR2 reads YFSETQ. V dropped 4 bases and J dropped 7; count of bases not matched to a gene: 13. The CDR3 has 16 residues. The CDR3 here is CASSPNWDRGSFEAFF. The DNA of the CDR3 is TGCGCCAGCAGCCCGAATTGGGACAGGGGTTCTTTTGAAGCTTTCTTT.

This rearrangement joins TRBV19 to TRBJ2-3; 9 bases are a match to TRBD2. CDR3 size: 14 residues. The trim removed 5 bases at V and 4 bases at J, leaving 4 bases unmatched. Germline lookup yields CDR1 LNHDA and CDR2 SQIVND (reference sequence). CDR3 sequence: CASSAAGGSDTQYF. DNA for the CDR3: TGTGCCAGTAGTGCAGCGGGGGGCTCAGATACGCAGTATTTT.

This sequence joins TRBV7-7 and TRBJ1-1, with D maybe TRBD1 (5 bases). V was pared by 5 bases and J by 1 base, with 8 bases between. The CDR3 has 13 amino acids. Germline V gene data show CDR1 as SSHAT and CDR2 as FNYEAQ (reference sequence). The CDR3 nucleotides read TGTGCCAGCAGCCTAACAGGGAACACTGAAGCTTTCTTT. Translated: CASSLTGNTEAFF.

This clone was counted only a few times. In DNA, the CDR3 is TGCGCCAGCAGCCAAGATCCCCGTAGCCCCGGAAACACCATATATTTT. Protein: CASSQDPRSPGNTIYF. The V gene is TRBV4-3, the J gene TRBJ1-3, with D uncertain. The CDR3 loop spans 16 amino acids. Trimming removed 0 bases at V and 4 bases at J, with 13 bases between. CDR1 and CDR2 (germline): LGHNA, YSLEER.

The J gene is TRBJ2-3, the V gene TRBV29-1, with 7 bases matching TRBD1. Germline CDR1 is SQVTM and CDR2 is ANQGSEA. The CDR3 runs 14 residues. J was trimmed by 5 bases and V by 2 bases; bases with no gene match: 7. The CDR3 loop is CSVEKGAWGDTQYF. The CDR3 DNA is TGCAGCGTTGAAAAGGGGGCTTGGGGAGATACGCAGTATTTT.

The rearrangement uses TRBV7-3 and TRBJ1-2, with a possible D match to TRBD1 (6 bases). The germline V gene has CDR1 SGHTA and CDR2 FQGTGA. The V end lost 4 bases, the J end lost 7 bases, and 19 bases lay between the germline ends. The CDR3 consists of 15 residues. As DNA, the CDR3 is TGTGCCAGCAGCTCAACCGTGGGGGGGCTACTTGGCTACACCTTC. Translation gives CASSSTVGGLLGYTF.

The gene calls are TRBV5-1 and TRBJ2-7, with D perhaps TRBD2 (5 bases). Per germline, CDR1 SGHRS and CDR2 YFSETQ. Trimming took 1 base from V and 6 from J, leaving 11 bases between them. CDR3 length: 13 amino acids. CDR3 amino acids: CASSLTTEGEQYF. The CDR3 coding sequence is TGCGCCAGCAGCTTGACTACAGAGGGCGAGCAGTACTTC.

The chain uses TRBV6-5 and TRBJ2-1, with 7 bases identical to TRBD1. Trimming removed 7 bases from V and 6 bases from J; junction bases left unmatched: 12. The germline V gene has CDR1 MNHEY and CDR2 SVGAGI. This CDR3 is built from 15 residues. The CDR3 DNA follows: TGTGCCAGCACTCACGACAGGGAAGTCGGCAATGAGCAGTTCTTC. Residues: CASTHDREVGNEQFF.

This chain joins TRBV5-4 and TRBJ2-3; TRBD2 matches 16 bases. The CDR3 has 18 residues. Germline V gene sequence: CDR1 SGHNT, CDR2 YYREEE (reference sequence). With 3 bases clipped from V and 3 bases from J, the junction kept 7 bases outside the gene matches. CDR3 DNA sequence: TGTGCCAGCAGCTACGGGACTAGCGGGGGGGCCAGAACAGATACGCAGTATTTT. It encodes CASSYGTSGGARTDTQYF.

This clone appeared a single time. The chain links TRBV2 to TRBJ2-3; TRBD2 matches 10 bases. CDR1 and CDR2 (germline): SNHLY, FYNNEI. Trimming took 3 bases from V and 3 from J; bases not matched to a gene: 6. The CDR3 loop spans 16 amino acids. As DNA, the CDR3 is TGTGCCAGCAGTGAGGGAACTAGCGGGAAAACAGATACGCAGTATTTT. Its translation is CASSEGTSGKTDTQYF.

The chain links TRBV14 to TRBJ1-5; D is uncertain. Germline V gene lookup returns CDR1 SGHDN and CDR2 FVKESK. V was shortened by 2 bases and J by 7 bases, with 9 bases between the two germline ends. The CDR3 consists of 13 residues. Here the CDR3 DNA reads TGTGCCAGCAGCCAAAGCCCTCGCCAGCCCCAGCATTTT. Translation: CASSQSPRQPQHF.

V and J are TRBV5-4 and TRBJ1-1; TRBD1 agrees at 10 bases. V dropped 3 bases and J dropped 5; count of bases not matched to a gene: 7. The germline V gene has CDR1 SGHNT and CDR2 YYREEE (reference sequence). CDR3 length: 15 residues. CDR3 sequence reads: CASSWPGQGNTEAFF. CDR3 DNA: TGTGCCAGCAGCTGGCCGGGACAGGGGAATACTGAAGCTTTCTTT.

This chain uses TRBV19 with TRBJ2-7; 8 nucleotides agree with TRBD1. The CDR3 has 13 residues. The germline V gene has CDR1 LNHDA and CDR2 SQIVND (reference sequence). Trimming removed 5 bases from V and 4 bases from J; junction bases left unmatched: 4. The CDR3 nucleotides are TGTGCCAGTAGTGCCGACAGGGGTTACGAGCAGTACTTC. Its translation: CASSADRGYEQYF.